Listed below are T cell receptor beta chains from one sample, sequenced in a study of cytomegalovirus exposure and HLA in healthy donors. Clones were read by immunoSEQ multiplex PCR, and TCRdb kept only the in-frame ones, dropping some. The data show approximately 140,000 clones, 50% to 75% seen once. The source material was PBMCs. These receptors all come from a woman between 55 and 75 years old in good health and CMV-seropositive. CDR3s include the opening cysteine and the closing phenylalanine or tryptophan.

>TRBV11-3
CASSTSGTNTEAFF
>TRBV27
CASSFRATSGRSYTQYF
>TRBV5-1
CASRPGLSSTDTQYF
>TRBV7-8
CASSWTRLDEQFF
>TRBV15
CATSKNRGGTEAFF
>TRBV19
CASSITGDGEQYF
>TRBV7-2
CASSPNRGTGGGSPLHF
>TRBV28
CASSLELAGMLEAKNIQYF
>TRBV2
CASSERAGQVGLSNQPQHF
>TRBV11-3
CASSHPRRSEGSSYNEQFF
>TRBV5-1
CASSLGQKTGNTIYF
>TRBV4-3
CASSQVILRSDTQYF
>TRBV28
CASSYQGSFDQPQHF
>TRBV29-1
CSVEASVRTDTQYF
>TRBV28
CASTKTGSTGELFF
>TRBV7-2
CASSPATGVTEKLFF
>TRBV7-9
CASSSRTSGGPGELFF
>TRBV5-5
CASSSVGNTIYF
>TRBV5-4
CASSRESGGTNEKLFF
>TRBV19
CASSILPGTGGNQPQHF
>TRBV5-4
CASGAPATDEQFF
>TRBV7-3
CASSRWEVPSNEQFF
>TRBV4-1
CASSQVGNQPQHF
>TRBV5-6
CASSSYDRDGSPLHF
>TRBV5-4
CASSAGREATGELFF
>TRBV4-1
CASSQDPEGEQFF
>TRBV5-1
CASSLYRGQSSGANVLTF
>TRBV29-1
CSVEKGARWGSTDTQYF
>TRBV29-1
CSVEAPAGTDTQYF
>TRBV2
CASTERASGLPSTDTQYF
>TRBV5-1
CASSLTGLGGVRRSYEQYF
>TRBV4-1
CASSPLPGQDYNEQFF
>TRBV6-1
CASTQGPGSTEAFF
>TRBV18
CASSPPQGGNRNTEAFF
>TRBV15
CATSRDPRDTGVHEQYF
>TRBV9
CASSVAGAKNTEAFF
>TRBV4-2
CASSQTNLNYGYTF
>TRBV11-2
CASSLVSRRDTGELFF
>TRBV25-1
CASSESVESEKLFF
>TRBV5-1
CASSLGTSGVYEQYF
>TRBV14
CASSQVLGDGYTF
>TRBV27
CASGLQGRNEQFF
>TRBV5-1
CASSPRTGDFYEQYF
>TRBV11-3
CASSLARRTSGSSYNEQFF